This TCR beta chain was observed in a study of cytomegalovirus exposure and HLA in healthy donors. It was with 60 Vbeta and 13 Jbeta primers that the PCR ran. Sequencing was performed with immunoSEQ multiplex PCR; in TCRdb, only in-frame clones are kept and a portion is missing. The table records around 170,000 clones, around 80% of them present only once. The clonotype originates from a woman aged 40-49 years in good health and CMV-seronegative. Input material: PBMCs.

CDR3 residues: CASSRAGTSAYNEQFF. In DNA form, the CDR3 reads TGCGCCAGCAGCCGGGCCGGGACTAGCGCGTACAATGAGCAGTTCTTC. The genes are TRBV5-1 and TRBJ2-1; 10 bases map to TRBD2. The V gene's germline CDR1 is SGHRS and CDR2 YFSETQ. The J segment lost 4 bases and the V segment lost 4 bases, leaving 8 bases of the junction unmatched. The CDR3 consists of 16 residues.